These 28 T cell receptor beta chains originate from one sample sequenced in a study of shared clonotypes between healthy human individuals. Positively selected for CCR7, the CD45RO-negative cells used as naive CD8 cells excluded terminally differentiated effector memory CD45RA+ cells. Profiling relied on immunoSEQ multiplex PCR, and the TCRdb table lists in-frame clones only, not all of them. In the table there are some 740,000 clones, 85% to 95% of which are singletons. Source material: naive CD8+ T cells sorted from blood. The source of these receptors is a man between 25 and 39 years old in good health.

This clone was seen just once. This chain's CDR3 is CATQATPGRTLRQPQHF. The CDR3 nucleotides read TGTGCCACTCAAGCGACCCCGGGACGGACCCTCCGTCAGCCCCAGCATTTT. The chain recombines TRBV19 with TRBJ1-5; D is possibly TRBD1 (5 bases). The germline V and J ends were trimmed by 10 bases and 6 bases, with 28 bases remaining between them. The germline CDR1 and CDR2 sequences are LNHDA and SQIVND (reference sequence). The CDR3 is made up of 17 amino acids.

This chain uses TRBV4-1 with TRBJ2-7, with 12 bases matching TRBD2. The germline V gene encodes CDR1 MGHRA and CDR2 YSYEKL. The CDR3 totals 17 residues. V gave up 1 base and J gave up 5 bases; unmatched junction bases: 9. Here the CDR3 DNA reads TGCGCCAGCAGCCAAGTGGCTAGCGGGAGGGCCAATGACGAGCAGTACTTC. Encoded protein: CASSQVASGRANDEQYF.

This chain links TRBV7-9 with TRBJ2-7; D gene unclear. V was trimmed by 5 bases and J by 0 bases, leaving 17 bases between them. Per the germline V gene, CDR1 is SEHNR and CDR2 is FQNEAQ (reference sequence). The CDR3 totals 16 residues. The CDR3 loop is CASSHSEGRNSYEQYF. CDR3 coding DNA: TGTGCCAGCAGCCACAGTGAAGGACGAAACTCCTACGAGCAGTACTTC.

The V gene is TRBV19, the J gene TRBJ2-1; maybe TRBD2 (5 bases). This CDR3 spans 17 amino acids. The V gene lost 4 bases and the J gene lost 7 bases, with 23 bases spanning the gap. CDR1 is LNHDA and CDR2 is SQIVND in the germline V gene (reference sequence). The CDR3: CASSTRRLFLLGNEQFF. CDR3 coding DNA: TGTGCCAGTAGTACCCGCAGACTATTCCTGCTGGGGAATGAGCAGTTCTTC.

The chain is built from TRBV27 and TRBJ2-5; a weak D match, TRBD1 (6 bases). Germline lookup yields CDR1 MNHEY and CDR2 SMNVEV (reference sequence). CDR3 length: 14 residues. Deletions cut 4 bases from V and 4 bases from J, with 13 bases between. The CDR3 loop reads CASSWTDLPETQYF. The CDR3 coding sequence is TGTGCCAGCAGTTGGACAGACCTACCAGAGACCCAGTACTTC.

J is TRBJ2-1 and V is TRBV13; the D gene is possibly TRBD2 (6 bases). The CDR3 runs to 13 residues. Trimming removed 4 bases at V and 6 bases at J, with 10 bases between. Germline CDR1 is PRHDT and CDR2 is FYEKMQ (reference sequence). The DNA of the CDR3 is TGTGCCAGCAGCTCGGGACTGCCCAATGAGCAGTTCTTC. It encodes CASSSGLPNEQFF.

The V and J genes are TRBV18 and TRBJ1-2; TRBD1 agrees at 7 bases. The V and J ends lost 1 base and 2 bases, in that order; junction bases with no gene match: 4. The CDR3 spans 15 residues. CDR1 and CDR2 from the germline V gene are KGHSH and LQKENI. The CDR3 sequence is CASSPQAGGNYGYTF. CDR3 nucleotides: TGTGCCAGCTCACCACAGGCAGGGGGGAACTATGGCTACACCTTC.

This clone was observed a few times. The same CDR3 can be traced to other DNA sequences in this sample. V gene TRBV11-2 combines with J gene TRBJ2-7, with 7 bases aligning to TRBD1. V dropped 1 base and J dropped 1; count of bases not matched to a gene: 4. Germline V CDR1 and CDR2: SGHAT, FQNNGV. The CDR3 has 15 residues. This CDR3 reads CASSLGGDSSYEQYF. CDR3 in DNA: TGTGCCAGCAGCTTAGGAGGGGACAGTTCCTACGAGCAGTACTTC.

This chain uses TRBV28 with TRBJ2-3; 9 bases map to TRBD2. Per the germline V gene, CDR1 is MDHEN and CDR2 is SYDVKM. This CDR3 spans 19 amino acids. With 5 bases clipped from V and 2 bases from J, the junction kept 17 bases outside the gene matches. CDR3 in amino acids: CASSPRWESGRRFTDTQYF. The CDR3 DNA sequence: TGTGCCAGCAGTCCACGTTGGGAAAGCGGGAGGCGGTTCACAGATACGCAGTATTTT.

J is TRBJ2-7 and V is TRBV5-1; 10 bases are shared with TRBD1. Trimming removed 3 bases from V and 5 bases from J; junction bases left unmatched: 5. Germline CDR1 and CDR2: SGHRS and YFSETQ. There are 14 residues in the CDR3. The CDR3 is CASSSRDRGHEQYF. The CDR3, as DNA: TGCGCCAGCAGCTCCCGGGACAGGGGCCACGAGCAGTACTTC.

This sequence joins TRBV5-6 and TRBJ2-7; 10 bases map to TRBD2. This CDR3 has 15 residues. V lost 0 bases to trimming and J lost 6 bases; unmatched junction nucleotides: 6. Germline V gives CDR1 SGHDT, CDR2 YYEEEE. CDR3 residues: CASSLALAGVGEQYF. CDR3 coding DNA: TGTGCCAGCAGCTTGGCTCTAGCGGGAGTCGGCGAGCAGTACTTC.

The chain is built from TRBV9 and TRBJ2-3, with 10 positions matching TRBD1. V shed 0 bases and J 2 bases; nucleotides not matched to a gene: 3. Germline CDR1 is SGDLS and CDR2 is YYNGEE. The CDR3 has 16 residues. CDR3 sequence: CASSVEGQGYTDTQYF. The DNA for the CDR3 is TGTGCCAGCAGCGTAGAGGGACAGGGGTACACAGATACGCAGTATTTT. Variable domain in full (rest from reference TRBV9 and TRBJ2-3): DSGVTQTPKHLITATGQRVTLRCSPRSGDLSVYWYQQSLDQGLQFLIQYYNGEERAKGNILERFSAQQFPDLHSELNLSSLELGDSALYFCASSVEGQGYTDTQYFGPGTRLTVL.

CDR3 nucleotides: TGCGCCAGCAGCCCCTTGCAAGGCAGGGGAGACGAGCAGTACTTC. As protein: CASSPLQGRGDEQYF. The V call is TRBV4-3, the J call TRBJ2-7; weak D call: TRBD1 (6 bases). The CDR3 totals 15 residues. Trimming stripped 4 bases from V and 5 bases from J, with 18 bases between. From germline, CDR1 is LGHNA and CDR2 YSLEER.

V gene TRBV28 combines with J gene TRBJ1-2; 8 nucleotides align to TRBD1. CDR1 is MDHEN and CDR2 is SYDVKM in the germline V gene. The CDR3 is 17 amino acids. J lost 6 bases, V lost 6 bases, and 18 bases had no gene match. As DNA, the CDR3 is TGTGCCAGCAGACCTACCGGGACAGGACCGATGATGGATGGCTACACCTTC. Translation: CASRPTGTGPMMDGYTF.

V and J are TRBV27 and TRBJ2-7; 8 nucleotides line up with TRBD2. V lost 5 bases, J lost 7 bases, and 7 bases stayed unmatched. CDR3 length: 13 residues. Looked up from germline, CDR1 is MNHEY and CDR2 is SMNVEV (reference sequence). The CDR3 bases are TGTGCCAGCAGTGCCGGGACTAGAAGGGAGCAGTACTTC. This translates into CASSAGTRREQYF.

The rearrangement uses TRBV11-3 and TRBJ2-1; tentative D call: TRBD2 (5 bases). Germline V lookup: CDR1 SGHNT, CDR2 YENEEA. The CDR3 totals 14 residues. V shed 4 bases and J shed 7 bases, with 14 bases lying between them. The CDR3 sequence: CASSSTSSGNEQFF. CDR3 coding DNA: TGTGCCAGCAGCTCGACTTCGTCGGGAAATGAGCAGTTCTTC.

This clone occurred once. The genes are TRBV5-8 and TRBJ2-7; D uncertain. V shed 0 bases and J shed 0 bases, with 10 bases lying between them. Germline-derived CDR1 and CDR2 are SGHTS and YDEGEE. The CDR3 is 15 amino acids. CDR3 sequence: CASSLVPAPSYEQYF. In DNA, the CDR3 is TGTGCCAGCAGCTTGGTCCCGGCCCCCTCCTACGAGCAGTACTTC.

The chain joins TRBV5-1 to TRBJ1-2, with D maybe TRBD1 (6 bases). The germline CDR1 and CDR2 sequences are SGHRS and YFSETQ. This CDR3 comprises 13 residues. V was clipped by 4 bases and J by 6 bases, with 13 bases between them. The CDR3 reads CASSPGGGDGYTF. For the CDR3, the DNA is TGCGCCAGCAGCCCGGGGGGGGGCGATGGCTACACCTTC.

This chain uses TRBV6-1 with TRBJ2-2, with D tentatively TRBD2 (7 bases). The CDR3 covers 15 residues. With 5 bases removed from V and 6 bases from J, the gap between germline ends came to 16 bases. The germline V gene encodes CDR1 MNHNS and CDR2 SASEGT. The CDR3 nucleotides read TGTGCCAGCAGTAACACCGGGGGGACACCCGGGGAGCTGTTTTTT. Translated: CASSNTGGTPGELFF.

The chain joins TRBV9 to TRBJ1-4; TRBD1 might be the D (6 bases). Germline V CDR1 and CDR2: SGDLS, YYNGEE. V was clipped by 4 bases and J by 0 bases, with 10 bases between them. The CDR3 runs to 15 residues. In DNA, the CDR3 is TGTGCCAGCAGCTCAACAGGGACAACTAATGAAAAACTGTTTTTT. This gives the protein CASSSTGTTNEKLFF.

V and J are TRBV27 and TRBJ2-3; D is unclear. The CDR3 runs 14 residues. Germline V gene sequence: CDR1 MNHEY, CDR2 SMNVEV (reference sequence). The V gene lost 5 bases and the J gene lost 4 bases, with 13 bases spanning the gap. This chain's CDR3 is CASSILDSPDTQYF. For the CDR3, the DNA is TGTGCCAGCAGTATCCTCGACTCTCCAGATACGCAGTATTTT.

V is TRBV28 and J is TRBJ2-3, with TRBD2 matching 7 bases. The CDR3 has 16 residues. In germline, CDR1 is MDHEN, CDR2 SYDVKM. After removal of 5 bases from V and 0 bases from J, the junction contained 8 bases not matched to a gene. The CDR3 region has the DNA TGTGCCAGCAGTACTTCTAGCGGCACTAGCACAGATACGCAGTATTTT. The encoded protein is CASSTSSGTSTDTQYF. Using reference TRBV28 and TRBJ2-3 for the parts outside the CDR3, the full variable domain is DVKVTQSSRYLVKRTGEKVFLECVQDMDHENMFWYRQDPGLGLRLIYFSYDVKMKEKGDIPEGYSVSREKKERFSLILESASTNQTSMYLCASSTSSGTSTDTQYFGPGTRLTVL.

The chain has TRBV9 and TRBJ1-2, with D unresolved. Germline assignment: CDR1 SGDLS and CDR2 YYNGEE. V gave up 0 bases and J gave up 1 base, with 16 bases separating them. The CDR3 covers 17 residues. The CDR3 is CASSVGGSTYDNYGYTF. For the CDR3, the DNA is TGTGCCAGCAGCGTAGGTGGCAGCACATACGATAACTATGGCTACACCTTC.

The gene calls are TRBV6-5 and TRBJ2-5; 9 bases match TRBD2. CDR3 length: 14 residues. The V segment lost 8 bases and the J segment 6 bases; nucleotides outside the gene matches: 10. Germline values: CDR1 MNHEY, CDR2 SVGAGI. The CDR3 region is CASPGLATRKTQYF. The CDR3 coding sequence is TGTGCCAGCCCCGGACTAGCGACACGGAAGACCCAGTACTTC.

The chain recombines TRBV9 with TRBJ2-1, with D uncertain. Germline CDR1 and CDR2: SGDLS and YYNGEE. V dropped 0 bases and J dropped 5 bases, with 12 bases sitting between them. The CDR3 runs to 15 residues. CDR3 coding DNA: TGTGCCAGCAGCGTAGGGAGCGCTAGACACAATGAGCAGTTCTTC. This sequence encodes CASSVGSARHNEQFF.

V is TRBV7-6 and J is TRBJ2-3; D is possibly TRBD2 (6 bases). Germline V gives CDR1 SGHVS, CDR2 FNYEAQ. This CDR3 has 17 residues. The V gene lost 0 bases and the J gene lost 2 bases, with 15 bases spanning the gap. The CDR3 DNA is TGTGCCAGCAGCTTAGCGGAAACTAGCCGGCTCACAGATACGCAGTATTTT. This translates into CASSLAETSRLTDTQYF.

The rearrangement joins TRBV7-9 to TRBJ2-7; D not resolved. CDR3 length equals 13 residues. The V gene's germline CDR1 is SEHNR and CDR2 FQNEAQ (reference sequence). Trimming took 6 bases from V and 1 from J, leaving 10 bases between them. CDR3 protein: CASSPQVSYEQYF. Written as DNA, the CDR3 is TGTGCCAGCAGTCCCCAGGTATCCTACGAGCAGTACTTC.

This clone was observed a single time. V gene TRBV11-1 combines with J gene TRBJ1-2; D is unclear. The CDR3 loop spans 14 amino acids. V was trimmed by 0 bases and J by 4 bases, leaving 9 bases between them. The germline gives CDR1 SGHAT, CDR2 FQDESV (reference sequence). The CDR3 DNA sequence: TGTGCCAGCAGCTTAGCGTCACCGCTCTATGGCTACACCTTC. This gives the protein CASSLASPLYGYTF.